The 5 T cell receptor beta chains listed next were all sequenced from one sample in a study of OX40 agonist ivuxolimab in advanced cancers. Repertoires were generated with immunoSEQ multiplex PCR, while TCRdb's copy carries only in-frame clones and drops some. The profile shows 55,000 to 90,000 clones, 75% to 90% of them singletons. The sample consisted of CD4+ or CD8+ T cells sorted from blood, taken in a trial of the OX40 agonist ivuxolimab. The receptors shown here come from an adult with an advanced solid tumor such as melanoma, head and neck, liver or kidney cancer.

The rearrangement uses TRBV7-8 and TRBJ2-1; tentative D call: TRBD1 (6 bases). V was clipped by 5 bases and J by 2 bases, with 13 bases between them. This CDR3 comprises 15 residues. Germline CDR1 is SGHVS and CDR2 is FQNEAQ. CDR3 sequence: CASSPSRGPYNEQFF. The CDR3 coding sequence is TGTGCCAGCAGCCCGAGCAGGGGCCCCTACAATGAGCAGTTCTTC.

The V gene is TRBV7-2, the J gene TRBJ2-2; D not certain. CDR3 length: 15 residues. The germline CDR1 and CDR2 sequences are SGHTA and FQGNSA. V was shortened by 3 bases and J by 5 bases, with 13 bases between the two germline ends. The CDR3 DNA reads as TGTGCCAGCAGCTTTGGGCGTTATGGGACCGGGGAGCTGTTTTTT. This gives the protein CASSFGRYGTGELFF.

The V call is TRBV6-5, the J call TRBJ2-7; the D call may be TRBD1 or TRBD2 (5 bases each). Germline values: CDR1 MNHEY, CDR2 SVGAGI. The V end lost 6 bases, the J end lost 3 bases, and 15 bases lay between the germline ends. The CDR3 covers 14 residues. Written as DNA, the CDR3 is TGTGCCAGCAGCCGCCCCGTGGGGGTCTACGAGCAGTACTTC. As protein: CASSRPVGVYEQYF.

This chain joins TRBV28 and TRBJ1-4; D unresolved. V was pared by 3 bases and J by 10 bases, with 9 bases between. The CDR3 is 12 amino acids. CDR1 and CDR2 (germline): MDHEN, SYDVKM. In DNA form, the CDR3 reads TGTGCCAGCAGTTTCCCGGTCGGAAAACTGTTTTTT. This encodes CASSFPVGKLFF.

The chain joins TRBV7-9 to TRBJ2-3, with D possibly being TRBD2 (5 bases). This CDR3 contains 12 residues. The ends were cut back, 4 bases at V and 15 bases at J, with 17 bases in the middle. Germline CDR1 is SEHNR and CDR2 is FQNEAQ (reference sequence). The CDR3 is CASSSAASYKYF. The CDR3 DNA reads as TGTGCCAGCAGCTCCGCGGCTAGCTACAAATATTTT.